Shown below are 32 T cell receptor beta chains from a single sample sequenced in a study of T cell changes during pregnancy in multiple sclerosis. Sequenced by immunoSEQ multiplex PCR; TCRdb stores in-frame clones only, minus some. The table lists 50,000 to 60,000 clones, approximately 90% of them singletons. The specimen was peripheral blood, collected in the first trimester of pregnancy. The receptors shown here come from a female donor in good health, enrolled as a control in a pregnancy study.

V usage is TRBV7-9 and J usage is TRBJ1-2, with 11 nucleotides matching TRBD1. From germline, CDR1 is SEHNR and CDR2 FQNEAQ (reference sequence). The length of the CDR3 is 15 residues. The V gene end was trimmed by 2 bases and the J gene end by 5 bases; junction bases not matched to a gene: 4. The CDR3 here is CASSLQGQGGYGYTF. The CDR3 nucleotides are TGTGCCAGCAGCTTACAGGGACAGGGGGGTTATGGCTACACCTTC.

This clone was detected many times. This CDR3 is CASSPQGAFSGTEAFF. CDR3 in DNA: TGTGCCAGCTCACCACAAGGGGCATTCTCGGGCACTGAAGCTTTCTTT. The rearrangement joins TRBV18 to TRBJ1-1, with D maybe TRBD1 (5 bases). Germline loops: CDR1 KGHSH, CDR2 LQKENI. Deletions cut 1 base from V and 4 bases from J, with 16 bases between. CDR3 length equals 16 residues.

This rearrangement joins TRBV4-2 to TRBJ2-7, with TRBD2 as a possible D gene (6 bases). Trimming left V 1 base short and J 6 bases short, with 16 bases between. The CDR3 runs to 15 residues. The germline CDR1 and CDR2 sequences are LGHNA and YNFKEQ. The CDR3, as DNA: TGTGCCAGCAGCCAAGGTCGACTAGTAGGCACCGAGCAGTACTTC. It is translated as CASSQGRLVGTEQYF.

The chain has TRBV13 and TRBJ1-1, with 7 bases fitting TRBD1. Trimming removed 4 bases from V and 3 bases from J; junction bases left unmatched: 5. The CDR3 is made up of 14 amino acids. Germline V CDR1 and CDR2: PRHDT, FYEKMQ (reference sequence). CDR3 DNA: TGTGCCAGCAGCTCCTACAGGGGACACACTGAAGCTTTCTTT. Residues: CASSSYRGHTEAFF.

The rearrangement links TRBV19 to TRBJ2-5; D remains ambiguous. CDR1 and CDR2 (germline): LNHDA, SQIVND (reference sequence). The CDR3 is 13 residues long. Trimming pared 3 bases from V and 2 bases from J, leaving 7 bases between. The CDR3 sequence is CASSIWQQETQYF. The DNA for the CDR3 is TGTGCCAGTAGTATCTGGCAGCAAGAGACCCAGTACTTC. Using reference TRBV19 and TRBJ2-5 for the parts outside the CDR3, the full variable domain is DGGITQSPKYLFRKEGQNVTLSCEQNLNHDAMYWYRQDPGQGLRLIYYSQIVNDFQKGDIAEGYSVSREKKESFPLTVTSAQKNPTAFYLCASSIWQQETQYFGPGTRLLVL.

The chain combines TRBV11-2 with TRBJ2-2; 7 bases match TRBD2. Losses at the gene ends were 11 bases for V and 0 bases for J; bases not matched to a gene: 15. Germline V gene data show CDR1 as SGHAT and CDR2 as FQNNGV. The CDR3 has 17 amino acids. CDR3 sequence (DNA): TGTGCCGGAACTGGACCCCTACTAGCGTCGAACACCGGGGAGCTGTTTTTT. This translates into CAGTGPLLASNTGELFF.

The gene calls are TRBV4-1 and TRBJ1-3, with D maybe TRBD1 (5 bases). This CDR3 comprises 18 residues. Trimming removed 1 base at V and 2 bases at J, with 18 bases between. Looked up from germline, CDR1 is MGHRA and CDR2 is YSYEKL. The CDR3 nucleotides read TGCGCCAGCAGCCAAGGAATGCGGGGGAGAGTGGCTGGAAACACCATATATTTT. Encoded protein: CASSQGMRGRVAGNTIYF.

This rearrangement joins TRBV10-3 to TRBJ2-3; D unclear. With 2 bases removed from V and 2 bases from J, the gap between germline ends came to 8 bases. The CDR3 runs to 14 residues. CDR1 ENHRY and CDR2 SYGVKD come from the germline V gene. CDR3 amino acids: CAISEEAFTDTQYF. CDR3 nucleotide sequence: TGTGCCATCAGTGAGGAAGCCTTCACAGATACGCAGTATTTT.

The J gene is TRBJ2-3, the V gene TRBV9; D gene unclear. Germline V gives CDR1 SGDLS, CDR2 YYNGEE. The V end was cut by 0 bases, the J end by 7 bases, with 15 bases between. This CDR3 contains 15 residues. The CDR3 DNA sequence: TGTGCCAGCAGCGTAGCTACGTACTCCTTAAATACGCAGTATTTT. Residues: CASSVATYSLNTQYF.

J is TRBJ1-1 and V is TRBV28, with 8 bases matching TRBD1. Germline V CDR1 and CDR2: MDHEN, SYDVKM. CDR3 length: 13 residues. Here the CDR3 DNA reads TGTGCGCACAGCGGACAGGGTAGACCTGAAGCTTTCTTT. It yields the protein CAHSGQGRPEAFF.

The chain is built from TRBV27 and TRBJ1-5; D might be TRBD1 (5 bases). V lost 5 bases and J lost 3, with 11 bases in between. The CDR3 has 14 residues. Germline CDR1 reads MNHEY; CDR2 reads SMNVEV (reference sequence). CDR3 nucleotides: TGTGCCAGCAGTATCCAGGGCACCAATCAGCCCCAGCATTTT. Protein sequence: CASSIQGTNQPQHF.

The chain links TRBV6-5 to TRBJ1-2; D may be TRBD1 (5 bases). The CDR3 has 14 residues. V shed 9 bases and J shed 7 bases, with 21 bases lying between them. Germline-derived CDR1 and CDR2 are MNHEY and SVGAGI. As DNA, the CDR3 is TGTGCCAGTCGGGAGCACGGGGTTGGGGGTGGCTACACCTTC. This gives the protein CASREHGVGGGYTF.

The chain uses TRBV28 and TRBJ2-3; possible D gene TRBD2, 6 bases. Germline loops: CDR1 MDHEN, CDR2 SYDVKM. This CDR3 region has 17 residues. Trimming removed 4 bases from V and 6 bases from J, with 23 bases in between. CDR3 nucleotides: TGTGCCAGCAGTTCCCCCGTTATGCAGGGAGGTTGGGATACGCAGTATTTT. It is translated as CASSSPVMQGGWDTQYF.

The genes are TRBV6-1 and TRBJ1-5, with 8 bases identical to TRBD1. In germline, CDR1 is MNHNS, CDR2 SASEGT. CDR3 length equals 15 residues. Trimming at V came to 5 bases and at J to 5 bases, leaving 8 bases not matched to a gene. The CDR3, as DNA: TGTGCCAGCAGTCCCGGGACAGGCGGCTATCAGCCCCAGCATTTT. It translates to CASSPGTGGYQPQHF.

This chain connects TRBV6-4 to TRBJ2-6; no clear D gene. The germline V gene encodes CDR1 MRHNA and CDR2 SNTAGT. This CDR3 is 15 amino acids long. V was shortened by 6 bases and J by 0 bases, with 9 bases between the two germline ends. The CDR3 bases are TGTGCCAGCAGCCCCGCGCACTCTGGGGCCAACGTCCTGACTTTC. This translates into CASSPAHSGANVLTF.

This chain connects TRBV27 to TRBJ1-2, with 7 bases lining up with TRBD1. The CDR3 has 14 residues. CDR1 MNHEY and CDR2 SMNVEV come from the germline V gene (reference sequence). With V trimmed by 7 bases and J by 5 bases, 10 bases remained unmatched. The CDR3, as DNA: TGTGCCAGCAAATCGACAGGGCTGGGGTATGGCTACACCTTC. Its protein product is CASKSTGLGYGYTF.

The CDR3 coding sequence is TGTGCCAGCAGCTCTAGCGGCTATGGCTACACCTTC. Protein sequence: CASSSSGYGYTF. J is TRBJ1-2 and V is TRBV7-9; unclear D gene. This CDR3 region has 12 residues. The germline V gene has CDR1 SEHNR and CDR2 FQNEAQ (reference sequence). V dropped 4 bases and J dropped 4 bases, with 7 bases sitting between them.

The chain uses TRBV27 and TRBJ1-5; a possible D gene is TRBD1 (5 bases). Trimming shortened V by 6 bases and J by 5 bases, and 17 bases separated the two germline ends. The CDR3 consists of 15 residues. Germline loops: CDR1 MNHEY, CDR2 SMNVEV (reference sequence). CDR3 protein: CASSSQAPTDQPQHF. DNA of the CDR3: TGTGCCAGCAGCTCCCAAGCCCCGACAGATCAGCCCCAGCATTTT.

This chain connects TRBV9 to TRBJ1-1, with TRBD1 matching 7 bases. This CDR3 spans 16 amino acids. Germline-derived CDR1 and CDR2 are SGDLS and YYNGEE. The V gene end was trimmed by 4 bases and the J gene end by 2 bases; junction bases not matched to a gene: 11. The CDR3 region has the DNA TGTGCCAGCAGCCCGGGGGGGGGACAGTTAAACACTGAAGCTTTCTTT. Translation gives CASSPGGGQLNTEAFF.

The rearrangement joins TRBV19 to TRBJ2-7; 9 bases map to TRBD1. V lost 3 bases to trimming and J lost 2 bases; unmatched junction nucleotides: 2. Germline V gene lookup returns CDR1 LNHDA and CDR2 SQIVND (reference sequence). There are 14 residues in the CDR3. The CDR3 here is CASSMRQGAYEQYF. The CDR3 DNA is TGTGCCAGTAGTATGAGACAGGGGGCCTACGAGCAGTACTTC.

CDR3 amino acids: CASSPSRDRPTPYEQYF. The CDR3 DNA reads as TGTGCCAGCTCACCCAGCCGGGACAGACCAACTCCCTACGAGCAGTACTTC. The chain joins TRBV18 to TRBJ2-7; 7 bases agree with TRBD1. The CDR3 is 17 residues long. Germline V lookup: CDR1 KGHSH, CDR2 LQKENI. J gave up 2 bases and V 3 bases, and 13 bases lay outside the gene matches.

This sequence joins TRBV27 and TRBJ2-3; TRBD1 is a possible D gene (6 bases). Trimming took 5 bases from V and 2 from J, leaving 17 bases between them. CDR1 is MNHEY and CDR2 is SMNVEV in the germline V gene (reference sequence). The CDR3 spans 16 residues. As DNA, the CDR3 is TGTGCCAGCAGTAAACGACAGGAGCTCTTCACAGATACGCAGTATTTT. This gives the protein CASSKRQELFTDTQYF.

The rearrangement uses TRBV6-5 and TRBJ1-5; 7 bases agree with TRBD1. Germline-derived CDR1 and CDR2 are MNHEY and SVGAGI. The length of the CDR3 is 15 residues. V was pared by 6 bases and J by 6 bases, with 11 bases of the junction left unmatched. CDR3 nucleotides: TGTGCCAGCAGCCGAGGGGGCGGATCGCCTCAGCCCCAGCATTTT. It is translated as CASSRGGGSPQPQHF.

This chain connects TRBV6-1 to TRBJ2-1; 11 bases line up with TRBD2. Germline CDR1 reads MNHNS; CDR2 reads SASEGT. The CDR3 spans 15 residues. V was pared by 6 bases and J by 3 bases, with 4 bases of the junction left unmatched. The CDR3 loop reads CASRGLAGLYNEQFF. CDR3 DNA sequence: TGTGCCAGCAGAGGACTAGCGGGCCTCTACAATGAGCAGTTCTTC.

This chain connects TRBV5-1 to TRBJ2-1; D is undetermined. V lost 5 bases, J lost 5 bases, and 5 bases lay in between. Germline V CDR1 and CDR2: SGHRS, YFSETQ. CDR3 length: 11 amino acids. Here the CDR3 DNA reads TGCGCCAGCAGTCAAAACAATGAGCAGTTCTTC. Protein sequence: CASSQNNEQFF.

This clone was detected only a few times. The V and J genes are TRBV9 and TRBJ1-1; a weak D match, TRBD1 (6 bases). Trimming removed 3 bases from V and 6 bases from J, with 9 bases in between. There are 12 residues in the CDR3. Germline values: CDR1 SGDLS, CDR2 YYNGEE. The CDR3: CASSAAGAEAFF. The CDR3, as DNA: TGTGCCAGCAGCGCCGCAGGGGCTGAAGCTTTCTTT.

The V gene is TRBV29-1, the J gene TRBJ1-5, with D unresolved. Germline V gene lookup returns CDR1 SQVTM and CDR2 ANQGSEA. The V and J ends lost 4 bases and 4 bases respectively, with 8 bases between them. This CDR3 has 12 amino acids. The CDR3 protein is CSVASENQPQHF. CDR3 nucleotides: TGCAGCGTTGCCAGTGAAAATCAGCCCCAGCATTTT.

This clone was found a few times. V is TRBV9 and J is TRBJ1-1, with D possibly matching TRBD1 (5 bases). The CDR3 loop spans 14 amino acids. Trimming left V 3 bases short and J 0 bases short, with 9 bases between. The V gene's germline CDR1 is SGDLS and CDR2 YYNGEE. The CDR3 sequence is CASSARGLNTEAFF. The CDR3 DNA reads as TGTGCCAGCAGCGCGCGGGGCTTGAACACTGAAGCTTTCTTT. The full variable domain, with the rest looked up from reference TRBV9 and TRBJ1-1, is DSGVTQTPKHLITATGQRVTLRCSPRSGDLSVYWYQQSLDQGLQFLIQYYNGEERAKGNILERFSAQQFPDLHSELNLSSLELGDSALYFCASSARGLNTEAFFGQGTRLTVV.

The J gene is TRBJ2-1, the V gene TRBV9; 13 bases line up with TRBD2. Germline CDR1 is SGDLS and CDR2 is YYNGEE. Trimming at V came to 4 bases and at J to 5 bases, leaving 6 bases not matched to a gene. This CDR3 region has 16 residues. Here the CDR3 DNA reads TGTGCCAGCAGCCACCCACTAGCGGGGGGGCACAATGAGCAGTTCTTC. Translated, it gives CASSHPLAGGHNEQFF.

The CDR3: CASIDGGLAAFF. In DNA form, the CDR3 reads TGTGCCAGTATAGACGGGGGGCTGGCAGCTTTCTTT. V usage is TRBV19 and J usage is TRBJ1-1; tentative D call: TRBD1 (6 bases). V lost 7 bases and J 10 bases, leaving 16 bases between the germline ends. CDR1 is LNHDA and CDR2 is SQIVND in the germline V gene (reference sequence). There are 12 residues in the CDR3.

V gene TRBV27 combines with J gene TRBJ2-1; 8 bases fit TRBD1. This CDR3 has 13 residues. Germline lookup yields CDR1 MNHEY and CDR2 SMNVEV (reference sequence). J gave up 13 bases and V 1 base, and 6 bases lay outside the gene matches. The CDR3 sequence: CASSLFSDREQFF. For the CDR3, the DNA is TGTGCCAGCAGTTTATTTTCGGACAGGGAACAGTTCTTC.

This clone has just a few counts. V and J are TRBV2 and TRBJ2-7; weak D call: TRBD2 (5 bases). Trimming left V 7 bases short and J 2 bases short, with 6 bases between. The CDR3 is 11 residues long. CDR1 SNHLY and CDR2 FYNNEI come from the germline V gene. The CDR3 region is CASTGTYEQYF. The CDR3 DNA reads as TGTGCCAGCACCGGGACCTACGAGCAGTACTTC.